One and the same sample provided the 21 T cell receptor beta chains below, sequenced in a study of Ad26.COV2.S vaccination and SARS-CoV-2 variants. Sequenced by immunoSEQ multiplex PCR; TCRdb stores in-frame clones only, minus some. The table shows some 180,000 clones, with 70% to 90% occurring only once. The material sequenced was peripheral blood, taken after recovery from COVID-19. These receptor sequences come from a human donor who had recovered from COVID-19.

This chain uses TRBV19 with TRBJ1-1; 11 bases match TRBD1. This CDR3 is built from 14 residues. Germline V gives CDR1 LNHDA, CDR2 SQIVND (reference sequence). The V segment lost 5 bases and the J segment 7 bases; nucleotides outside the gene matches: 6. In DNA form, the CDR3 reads TGTGCCAGTAGTCCCAGGACAGGGGGCCTTGAAGCTTTCTTT. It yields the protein CASSPRTGGLEAFF.

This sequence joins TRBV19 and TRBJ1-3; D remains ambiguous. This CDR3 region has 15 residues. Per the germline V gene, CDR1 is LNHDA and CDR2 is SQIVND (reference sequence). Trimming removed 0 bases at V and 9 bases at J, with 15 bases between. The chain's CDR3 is CASSIDGSVLSTIYF. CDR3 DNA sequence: TGTGCCAGTAGTATAGATGGCAGCGTCCTGAGCACCATATATTTT.

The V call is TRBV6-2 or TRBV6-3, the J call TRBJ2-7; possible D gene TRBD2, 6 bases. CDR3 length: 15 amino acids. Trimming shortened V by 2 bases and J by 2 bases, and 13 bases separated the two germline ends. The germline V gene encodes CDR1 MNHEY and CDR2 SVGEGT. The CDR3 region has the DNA TGTGCCAGCAGTTACGGCGGGAACTGGCCCTACGAGCAGTACTTC. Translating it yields CASSYGGNWPYEQYF.

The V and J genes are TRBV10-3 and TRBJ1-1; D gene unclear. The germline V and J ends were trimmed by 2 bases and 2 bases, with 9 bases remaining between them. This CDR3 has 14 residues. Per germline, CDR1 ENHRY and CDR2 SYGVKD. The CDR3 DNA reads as TGTGCCATCAGTGAGGCAGGCCTAAACACTGAAGCTTTCTTT. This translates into CAISEAGLNTEAFF.

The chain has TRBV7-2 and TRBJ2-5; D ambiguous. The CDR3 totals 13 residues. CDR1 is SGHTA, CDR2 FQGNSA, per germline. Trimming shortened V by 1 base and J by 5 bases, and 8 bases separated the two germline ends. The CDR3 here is CASSLGVGETQYF. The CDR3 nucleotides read TGTGCCAGCAGCTTAGGGGTCGGGGAGACCCAGTACTTC.

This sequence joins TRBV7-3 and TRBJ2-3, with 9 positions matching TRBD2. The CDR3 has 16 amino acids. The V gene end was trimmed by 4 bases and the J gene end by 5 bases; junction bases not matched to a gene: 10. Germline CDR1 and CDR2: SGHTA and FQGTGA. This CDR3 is CASSSRGSGSGDTQYF. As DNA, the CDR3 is TGTGCCAGCAGCTCTCGGGGTAGCGGGAGTGGAGATACGCAGTATTTT.

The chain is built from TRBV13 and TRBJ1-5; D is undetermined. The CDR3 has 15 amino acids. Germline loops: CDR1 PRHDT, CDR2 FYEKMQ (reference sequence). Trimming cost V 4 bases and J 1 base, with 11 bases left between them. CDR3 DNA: TGTGCCAGCAGCTCCCGTAGGCAGAGCAATCAGCCCCAGCATTTT. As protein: CASSSRRQSNQPQHF.

CDR3 sequence reads: CASSLNGGSGEKLFF. In DNA, the CDR3 is TGTGCCAGCAGCCTGAATGGGGGGAGCGGCGAAAAACTGTTTTTT. This chain uses TRBV7-6 with TRBJ1-4, with D maybe TRBD1 (5 bases). The germline gives CDR1 SGHVS, CDR2 FNYEAQ. V was pared by 5 bases and J by 8 bases, with 18 bases between. There are 15 residues in the CDR3.

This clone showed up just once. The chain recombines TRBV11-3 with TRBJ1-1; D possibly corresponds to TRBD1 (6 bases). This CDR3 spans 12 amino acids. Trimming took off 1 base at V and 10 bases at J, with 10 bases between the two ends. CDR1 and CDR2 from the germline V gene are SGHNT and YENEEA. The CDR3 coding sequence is TGTGCCAGCAGCTTAGGCTCAGGGGTAGCTTTCTTT. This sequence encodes CASSLGSGVAFF.

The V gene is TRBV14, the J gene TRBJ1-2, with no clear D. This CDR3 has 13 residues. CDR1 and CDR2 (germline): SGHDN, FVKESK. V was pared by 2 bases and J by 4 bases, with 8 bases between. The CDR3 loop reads CASSQSQIYGYTF. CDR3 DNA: TGTGCCAGCAGCCAATCACAGATCTATGGCTACACCTTC.

In nucleotides, the CDR3 is TGTGCCAGCAGCTTGGGACGTGACACTCGCGGCTATGGCTACACCTTC. Protein: CASSLGRDTRGYGYTF. The chain couples TRBV5-4 to TRBJ1-2; no firm D call. CDR1 is SGHNT and CDR2 is YYREEE in the germline V gene (reference sequence). Trimming removed 0 bases from V and 4 bases from J, with 16 bases in between. This CDR3 contains 16 residues.

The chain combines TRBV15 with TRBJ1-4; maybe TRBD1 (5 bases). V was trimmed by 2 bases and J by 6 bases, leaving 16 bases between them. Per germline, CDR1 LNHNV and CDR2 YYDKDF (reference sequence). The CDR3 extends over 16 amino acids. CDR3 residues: CATSRTTGRSYEKLFF. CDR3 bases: TGTGCCACCAGCAGAACGACGGGACGGTCCTATGAAAAACTGTTTTTT.

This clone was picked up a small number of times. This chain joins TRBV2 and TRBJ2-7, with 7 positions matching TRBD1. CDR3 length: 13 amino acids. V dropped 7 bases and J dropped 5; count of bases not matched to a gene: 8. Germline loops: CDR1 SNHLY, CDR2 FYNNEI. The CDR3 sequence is CASTLDRLNEQYF. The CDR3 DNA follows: TGTGCCAGCACTTTGGACAGGTTAAACGAGCAGTACTTC.

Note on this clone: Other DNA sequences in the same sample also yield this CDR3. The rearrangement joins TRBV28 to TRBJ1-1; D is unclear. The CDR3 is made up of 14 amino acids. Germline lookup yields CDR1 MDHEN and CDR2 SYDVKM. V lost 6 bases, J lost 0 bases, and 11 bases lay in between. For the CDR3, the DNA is TGTGCCAGCAGCTCGACCGGCATGAACACTGAAGCTTTCTTT. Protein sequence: CASSSTGMNTEAFF.

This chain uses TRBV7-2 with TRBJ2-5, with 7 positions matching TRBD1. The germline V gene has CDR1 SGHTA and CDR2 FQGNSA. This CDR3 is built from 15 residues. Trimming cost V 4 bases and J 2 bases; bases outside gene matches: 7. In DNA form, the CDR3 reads TGTGCCAGCAGCTCCCCCGGGACAGTTCAAGAGACCCAGTACTTC. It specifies CASSSPGTVQETQYF.

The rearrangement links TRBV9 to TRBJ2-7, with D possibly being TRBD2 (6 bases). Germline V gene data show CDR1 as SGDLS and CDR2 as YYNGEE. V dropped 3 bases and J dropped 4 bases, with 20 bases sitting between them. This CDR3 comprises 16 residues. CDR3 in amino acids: CASSGPPAGSMYEQYF. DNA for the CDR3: TGTGCCAGCAGCGGCCCTCCCGCGGGGAGTATGTACGAGCAGTACTTC.

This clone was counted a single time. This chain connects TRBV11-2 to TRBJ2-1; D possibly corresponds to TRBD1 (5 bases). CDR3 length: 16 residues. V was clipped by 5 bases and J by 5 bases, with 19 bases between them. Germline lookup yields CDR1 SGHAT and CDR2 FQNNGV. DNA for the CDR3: TGTGCCAGCAGCCCCCTCCCTAGGGGCCGGGACAATGAGCAGTTCTTC. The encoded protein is CASSPLPRGRDNEQFF.

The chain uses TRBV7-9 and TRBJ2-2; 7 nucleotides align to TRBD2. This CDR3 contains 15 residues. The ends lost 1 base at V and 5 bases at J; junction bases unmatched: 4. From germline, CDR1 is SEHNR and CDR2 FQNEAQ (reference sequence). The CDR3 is CASSLGAGETGELFF. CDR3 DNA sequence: TGTGCCAGCAGCTTAGGGGCGGGAGAAACCGGGGAGCTGTTTTTT.

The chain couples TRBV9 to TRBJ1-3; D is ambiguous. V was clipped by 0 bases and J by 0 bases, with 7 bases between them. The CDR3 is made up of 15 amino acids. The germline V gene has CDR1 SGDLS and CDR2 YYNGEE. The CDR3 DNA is TGTGCCAGCAGCGTAGGGGGAACCTCTGGAAACACCATATATTTT. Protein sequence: CASSVGGTSGNTIYF. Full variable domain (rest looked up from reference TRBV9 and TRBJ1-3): DSGVTQTPKHLITATGQRVTLRCSPRSGDLSVYWYQQSLDQGLQFLIQYYNGEERAKGNILERFSAQQFPDLHSELNLSSLELGDSALYFCASSVGGTSGNTIYFGEGSWLTVV.

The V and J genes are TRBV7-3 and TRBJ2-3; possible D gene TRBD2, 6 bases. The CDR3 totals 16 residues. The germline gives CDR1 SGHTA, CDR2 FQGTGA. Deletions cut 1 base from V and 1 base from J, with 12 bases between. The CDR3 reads CASSLNYGGGTDTQYF. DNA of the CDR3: TGTGCCAGCAGCTTAAACTATGGCGGGGGCACAGATACGCAGTATTTT.

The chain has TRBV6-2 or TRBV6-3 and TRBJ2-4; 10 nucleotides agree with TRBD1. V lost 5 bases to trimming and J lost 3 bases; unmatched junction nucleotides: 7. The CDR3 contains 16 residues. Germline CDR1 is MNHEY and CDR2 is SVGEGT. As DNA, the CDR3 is TGTGCCAGCAGTAACAGACAGGGGGCGGACAAAAACATTCAGTACTTC. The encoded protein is CASSNRQGADKNIQYF.